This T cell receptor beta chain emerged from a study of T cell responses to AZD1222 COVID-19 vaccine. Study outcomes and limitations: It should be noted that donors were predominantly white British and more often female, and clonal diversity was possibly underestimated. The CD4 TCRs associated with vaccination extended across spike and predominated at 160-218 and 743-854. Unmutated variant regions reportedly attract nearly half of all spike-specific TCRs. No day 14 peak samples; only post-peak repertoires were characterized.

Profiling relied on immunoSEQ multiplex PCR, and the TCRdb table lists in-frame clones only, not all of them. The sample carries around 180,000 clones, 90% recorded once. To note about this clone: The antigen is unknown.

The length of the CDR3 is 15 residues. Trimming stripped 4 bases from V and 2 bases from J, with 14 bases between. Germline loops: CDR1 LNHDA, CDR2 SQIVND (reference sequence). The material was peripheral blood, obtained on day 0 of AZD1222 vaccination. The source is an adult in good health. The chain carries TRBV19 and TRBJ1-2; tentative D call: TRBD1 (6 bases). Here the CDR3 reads CASSRTTDSNYGYTF. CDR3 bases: TGTGCCAGTAGTAGGACGACGGACAGCAACTATGGCTACACCTTC.